This TCR beta chain is drawn from a study of blood T cell repertoires in COVID-19. Original handling: Scientists estimated how many nucleated cells there were by amplifying reference gene primers. Sequenced by immunoSEQ multiplex PCR; TCRdb stores in-frame clones only, minus some. V and J calls and clone size are as listed in that table; D and trimming were resolved from the DNA. Of about 250,000 clones in the sample, around 88% are singletons; the top ten hold roughly 6.8%. The sample was peripheral blood. The origin of this receptor is a woman between 25 and 40 years old with COVID-19, enrolled during active disease.

Written as DNA, the CDR3 is TGTGCCAGCAGAGCACCGGGACAGAGAAATGAAAAACTGTTTTTT. Its protein is CASRAPGQRNEKLFF. This chain joins TRBV6-5 and TRBJ1-4; 7 nucleotides align to TRBD1. Germline V CDR1 and CDR2: MNHEY, SVGAGI. V gave up 6 bases and J gave up 5 bases; unmatched junction bases: 9. The CDR3 runs to 15 residues.